Each of the 31 T cell receptor beta chains below was sequenced from the same sample in a study of T-cell memory formation after mild COVID-19. TCRdb passed the 5' RACE reads through MiXCR, listing each CDR3 protein once. The table lists over 70,000 distinct CDR3 sequences, around 15% of them singletons. Specimen: PBMCs or a T cell subset sorted from them (not recorded which). These receptors came from a man aged 18 to 29 who had mild COVID-19 (a few samples of this study predate the infection). Cell type and time point are not known.

This clonotype was detected many times. This chain uses TRBV4-1 with TRBJ2-5; D not certain. Per germline, CDR1 MGHRA and CDR2 YSYEKL. CDR3 length: 12 amino acids. Trimming removed 1 base at V and 4 bases at J, with 4 bases between. The chain's CDR3 is CASSQGRETQYF. In DNA, the CDR3 is TGCGCCAGCAGCCAAGGGCGAGAGACCCAGTACTTC.

This clonotype has only a few counts. The chain combines TRBV30 with TRBJ2-1, with TRBD2 as a possible D gene (5 bases). Germline V gene lookup returns CDR1 GTSNPN and CDR2 SVGIG (reference sequence). Between the trimmed V and J ends, which lost 0 bases and 0 bases, there was a span of 9 bases. This CDR3 is 15 amino acids long. The DNA of the CDR3 is TGTGCCTGGAGTGTACTGACTACCTCCTACAATGAGCAGTTCTTC. Its translation is CAWSVLTTSYNEQFF. The complete variable domain, with remaining parts taken from reference TRBV30 and TRBJ2-1, reads SQTIHQWPATLVQPVGSPLSLECTVEGTSNPNLYWYRQAAGRGLQLLFYSVGIGQISSEVPQNLSASRPQDRQFILSSKKLLLSDSGFYLCAWSVLTTSYNEQFFGPGTRLTVL.

This clonotype was counted between two and nine times. The gene calls are TRBV7-9 and TRBJ2-1, with 11 bases matching TRBD2. The V gene's germline CDR1 is SEHNR and CDR2 FQNEAQ (reference sequence). The CDR3 runs 16 residues. V trimming: 4 bases; J trimming: 7 bases; junction bases outside the gene matches: 9. The CDR3 region has the DNA TGTGCCAGCAGCTCCCTGAGGACTAGCGGGTCGAATGAGCAGTTCTTC. Amino acid sequence: CASSSLRTSGSNEQFF.

The CDR3, as DNA: TGCAGCGTATTCAGTAATTCTGGAAACACCATATATTTT. Translated, it gives CSVFSNSGNTIYF. The rearrangement uses TRBV29-1 and TRBJ1-3; D gene unclear. The germline V gene encodes CDR1 SQVTM and CDR2 ANQGSEA. CDR3 length: 13 amino acids. With 6 bases removed from V and 1 base from J, the gap between germline ends came to 10 bases.

This clonotype was seen only a few times. The rearrangement joins TRBV6-5 to TRBJ1-1, with D tentatively TRBD1 (5 bases). The V end was cut by 6 bases, the J end by 6 bases, with 11 bases between. This CDR3 spans 12 amino acids. Germline values: CDR1 MNHEY, CDR2 SVGAGI. This CDR3 is CASSYGTSEAFF. The CDR3 nucleotides are TGTGCCAGCAGCTACGGGACGTCTGAAGCTTTCTTT.

This clonotype showed up just a few times. V and J are TRBV29-1 and TRBJ2-7; D gene uncertain. The germline V gene has CDR1 SQVTM and CDR2 ANQGSEA. Trimming shortened V by 1 base and J by 0 bases, and 13 bases separated the two germline ends. The CDR3 is 15 residues long. CDR3 protein: CSVEGLLQSSYEQYF. Here the CDR3 DNA reads TGCAGCGTTGAAGGGCTTCTCCAAAGCTCCTACGAGCAGTACTTC.

The chain has TRBV12-3 or TRBV12-4 and TRBJ1-3; no reliable D call. V lost 0 bases and J 0 bases, leaving 12 bases between the germline ends. There are 17 residues in the CDR3. The CDR3 DNA reads as TGTGCCAGCAGTTTAGCGCCGGGTACAGACTCTGGAAACACCATATATTTT. This gives the protein CASSLAPGTDSGNTIYF.

The rearrangement joins TRBV5-6 to TRBJ1-5; D is uncertain. V lost 4 bases and J 6 bases, leaving 17 bases between the germline ends. The CDR3 sequence is 15 residues long. Germline lookup yields CDR1 SGHDT and CDR2 YYEEEE. CDR3 DNA sequence: TGTGCCAGCAGCCCTGGTATCGGGGTGACTCAGCCCCAGCATTTT. Its translation: CASSPGIGVTQPQHF.

V gene TRBV6-5 combines with J gene TRBJ2-3; TRBD2 might be the D (6 bases). CDR1 is MNHEY and CDR2 is SVGAGI in the germline V gene. The CDR3 is 15 amino acids. Trimming took off 4 bases at V and 3 bases at J, with 14 bases between the two ends. The CDR3 region is CASSSGGAPTDTQYF. In DNA, the CDR3 is TGTGCCAGCAGTTCCGGCGGGGCGCCGACAGATACGCAGTATTTT.

This clonotype was seen a few times. The chain recombines TRBV4-1 with TRBJ2-7; TRBD1 matches 10 bases. With 5 bases clipped from V and 2 bases from J, the junction kept 6 bases outside the gene matches. The CDR3 is 15 amino acids. CDR1 and CDR2 from the germline V gene are MGHRA and YSYEKL. As DNA, the CDR3 is TGCGCCAGCAGCTCACCGGGACAGGGGACCTACGAGCAGTACTTC. Its protein product is CASSSPGQGTYEQYF.

The chain employs TRBV9 and TRBJ2-5, with TRBD2 as a possible D gene (7 bases). The CDR3 is 16 amino acids. Germline-derived CDR1 and CDR2 are SGDLS and YYNGEE. The V end lost 4 bases, the J end lost 0 bases, and 16 bases lay between the germline ends. The CDR3 nucleotides read TGTGCCAGCAGCTACGGGGGGCAGACACACCAAGAGACCCAGTACTTC. Translated, it gives CASSYGGQTHQETQYF.

This clonotype has more than one count but fewer than ten. The rearrangement joins TRBV7-2 to TRBJ2-1, with 15 bases aligning to TRBD2. Germline-derived CDR1 and CDR2 are SGHTA and FQGNSA. Trimming cost V 5 bases and J 6 bases; bases outside gene matches: 17. The CDR3 length is 20 residues. The CDR3 is CASSELPGLAGGLGGNEQFF. CDR3 in DNA: TGTGCCAGCAGCGAGTTGCCGGGACTAGCGGGGGGCCTGGGGGGCAATGAGCAGTTCTTC.

This clonotype was detected many times. The chain recombines TRBV4-2 with TRBJ2-1, with TRBD2 as a possible D gene (6 bases). The CDR3 spans 13 residues. Germline V gene lookup returns CDR1 LGHNA and CDR2 YNFKEQ. Trimming shortened V by 1 base and J by 5 bases, and 6 bases separated the two germline ends. The CDR3, as DNA: TGTGCCAGCAGCCAAGCGGGGGACAATGAGCAGTTCTTC. It specifies CASSQAGDNEQFF.

The rearrangement joins TRBV6-2 or TRBV6-3 to TRBJ2-7; tentatively, D is TRBD1 (6 bases). This CDR3 is 17 amino acids long. Deletions cut 5 bases from V and 4 bases from J, with 24 bases between. Germline loops: CDR1 MNHEY, CDR2 SVGEGT. DNA of the CDR3: TGTGCCAGCAGTCAGCAGGGGTCGGGTTACAGATCATACGAGCAGTACGTC. This sequence encodes CASSQQGSGYRSYEQYV.

The V gene is TRBV4-3, the J gene TRBJ2-4; D not certain. The CDR3 is 15 amino acids. Germline loops: CDR1 LGHNA, CDR2 YSLEER. Trimming took off 0 bases at V and 8 bases at J, with 14 bases between the two ends. CDR3: CASSQDHTDPDIQYF. For the CDR3, the DNA is TGCGCCAGCAGCCAAGATCATACAGATCCCGACATTCAGTACTTC.

The chain employs TRBV7-9 and TRBJ1-1; possible D gene TRBD1, 5 bases. Trimming cost V 1 base and J 0 bases, with 12 bases left between them. The germline V gene encodes CDR1 SEHNR and CDR2 FQNEAQ (reference sequence). There are 16 residues in the CDR3. The chain's CDR3 is CASSLVPGTVNTEAFF. The CDR3 bases are TGTGCCAGCAGCTTAGTTCCAGGGACCGTGAACACTGAAGCTTTCTTT. The full variable domain, completed using reference TRBV7-9 and TRBJ1-1, is DTGVSQNPRHKITKRGQNVTFRCDPISEHNRLYWYRQTLGQGPEFLTYFQNEAQLEKSRLLSDRFSAERPKGSFSTLEIQRTEQGDSAMYLCASSLVPGTVNTEAFFGQGTRLTVV.

This clonotype was observed a handful of times. V gene TRBV7-9 combines with J gene TRBJ1-1; no clear D gene. Deletions cut 5 bases from V and 1 base from J, with 5 bases between. Germline CDR1 reads SEHNR; CDR2 reads FQNEAQ (reference sequence). This CDR3 contains 12 residues. The CDR3 is CASSVENTEAFF. CDR3 nucleotides: TGTGCCAGCAGCGTAGAGAACACTGAAGCTTTCTTT. The full variable domain, rest sourced from reference TRBV7-9 and TRBJ1-1, is DTGVSQNPRHKITKRGQNVTFRCDPISEHNRLYWYRQTLGQGPEFLTYFQNEAQLEKSRLLSDRFSAERPKGSFSTLEIQRTEQGDSAMYLCASSVENTEAFFGQGTRLTVV.

The chain is built from TRBV7-3 and TRBJ2-5, with D perhaps TRBD2 (7 bases). There are 16 residues in the CDR3. With 0 bases removed from V and 5 bases from J, the gap between germline ends came to 16 bases. Germline values: CDR1 SGHTA, CDR2 FQGTGA. The CDR3 coding sequence is TGTGCCAGCAGCTTAACAGGTCGGGGGGCCGACGAGACCCAGTACTTC. Amino acid sequence: CASSLTGRGADETQYF. Filled out from reference TRBV7-3 and TRBJ2-5, the complete variable domain reads GAGVSQTPSNKVTEKGKYVELRCDPISGHTALYWYRQSLGQGPEFLIYFQGTGAADDSGLPNDRFFAVRPEGSVSTLKIQRTERGDSAVYLCASSLTGRGADETQYFGPGTRLLVL.

The CDR3 DNA reads as TGTGCCACCAGTGATTTGTCTACTGGACGGAGCTACGAGCAGTACTTC. Protein: CATSDLSTGRSYEQYF. The chain links TRBV24-1 to TRBJ2-7, with unresolved D. CDR3 length equals 16 residues. Trimming shortened V by 0 bases and J by 3 bases, and 14 bases separated the two germline ends. Germline assignment: CDR1 KGHDR and CDR2 SFDVKD.

This sequence joins TRBV5-4 and TRBJ2-2, with a possible D match to TRBD1 (6 bases). The V gene lost 3 bases and the J gene lost 5 bases, with 11 bases spanning the gap. The CDR3 length is 14 residues. Germline CDR1 reads SGHNT; CDR2 reads YYREEE (reference sequence). Here the CDR3 DNA reads TGTGCCAGCAGCTGGGACACGGAGACCGGGGAGCTGTTTTTT. Amino acid sequence: CASSWDTETGELFF.

The chain employs TRBV19 and TRBJ1-1; D uncertain. V lost 9 bases, J lost 0 bases, and 11 bases lay in between. The CDR3 covers 13 residues. Germline CDR1 LNHDA, CDR2 SQIVND (reference sequence). The CDR3, as DNA: TGTGCCAGCGGTTTTGGGGTGAACACTGAAGCTTTCTTT. Protein: CASGFGVNTEAFF. The full variable domain, its missing parts supplied by reference TRBV19 and TRBJ1-1, is DGGITQSPKYLFRKEGQNVTLSCEQNLNHDAMYWYRQDPGQGLRLIYYSQIVNDFQKGDIAEGYSVSREKKESFPLTVTSAQKNPTAFYLCASGFGVNTEAFFGQGTRLTVV.

CDR3 protein: CASSPGTGSYEQYV. CDR3 bases: TGTGCCAGCAGCCCCGGGACAGGTTCCTACGAGCAGTACGTC. The chain links TRBV7-2 to TRBJ2-7, with 8 nucleotides matching TRBD1. Per the germline V gene, CDR1 is SGHTA and CDR2 is FQGNSA. The ends lost 5 bases at V and 1 base at J; junction bases unmatched: 4. CDR3 length equals 14 residues.

The chain links TRBV12-3 or TRBV12-4 to TRBJ2-1; 11 bases fit TRBD2. The CDR3 covers 15 residues. V lost 7 bases and J lost 7; bases outside the gene matches: 9. The CDR3 protein is CASTALAGGGNEQFF. The CDR3 DNA follows: TGTGCCAGCACCGCCCTAGCGGGGGGTGGGAATGAGCAGTTCTTC.

The sample holds a few counts of this clonotype. The rearrangement links TRBV27 to TRBJ2-1; D may be TRBD1 or TRBD2 (5 bases each). Germline CDR1 reads MNHEY; CDR2 reads SMNVEV (reference sequence). This CDR3 is 15 amino acids long. V lost 8 bases and J lost 2, with 16 bases in between. The chain's CDR3 is CASGSTGTPYNEQFF. The CDR3 DNA is TGTGCCAGCGGTTCAACCGGGACCCCCTACAATGAGCAGTTCTTC.

The sample holds a few counts of this clonotype. Written as DNA, the CDR3 is TGCGCCAGCAGCCAAGTCCCGGACACCTATCAGCCCCAGCATTTT. Protein product: CASSQVPDTYQPQHF. The rearrangement uses TRBV4-1 and TRBJ1-5; TRBD1 is a possible D gene (5 bases). The CDR3 is made up of 15 amino acids. Trimming shortened V by 1 base and J by 5 bases, and 12 bases separated the two germline ends. Germline assignment: CDR1 MGHRA and CDR2 YSYEKL.

This clonotype occurred once. It is likely a read error, because the conserved phenylalanine at the end of the CDR3 is missing. The V call is TRBV4-1, the J call TRBJ1-1; D unresolved. This CDR3 is built from 13 residues. Germline V gene data show CDR1 as MGHRA and CDR2 as YSYEKL. Trimming left V 0 bases short and J 4 bases short, with 6 bases between. CDR3 residues: CASSQDRGTEAFL. In DNA form, the CDR3 reads TGCGCCAGCAGCCAAGATAGAGGCACTGAAGCTTTCCTT.

V gene TRBV7-8 combines with J gene TRBJ1-1; D is unclear. V lost 5 bases to trimming and J lost 1 base, with 11 bases between them. The CDR3 is 14 residues long. Germline V gene data show CDR1 as SGHVS and CDR2 as FQNEAQ. CDR3 in DNA: TGTGCCAGCAGCGAGGGTTTGTGGAACACTGAAGCTTTCTTT. Protein sequence: CASSEGLWNTEAFF.

This clonotype was detected only a few times. The chain has TRBV7-9 and TRBJ2-2; TRBD2 agrees at 7 bases. Germline CDR1 and CDR2: SEHNR and FQNEAQ (reference sequence). Germline trimming cut 1 base from V and 5 bases from J; bases unmatched to any gene: 1. The CDR3 covers 14 residues. The CDR3 DNA sequence: TGTGCCAGCAGCTTAGTTAGCGGGACCGGGGAGCTGTTTTTT. It specifies CASSLVSGTGELFF.

The gene calls are TRBV7-9 and TRBJ2-7; weak D call: TRBD2 (6 bases). The CDR3 totals 12 residues. Trimming removed 5 bases from V and 6 bases from J, with 11 bases in between. Germline CDR1 and CDR2: SEHNR and FQNEAQ (reference sequence). The CDR3 sequence is CASSGGLPEQYF. Here the CDR3 DNA reads TGTGCCAGCAGCGGGGGGTTACCCGAGCAGTACTTC.

The J gene is TRBJ1-2, the V gene TRBV20-1, with D hard to call. Between the trimmed V and J ends, which lost 0 bases and 2 bases, there was a span of 7 bases. This CDR3 spans 13 amino acids. Germline CDR1 is DFQATT and CDR2 is SNEGSKA (reference sequence). This CDR3 is CSARDLQNYGYTF. CDR3 DNA: TGCAGTGCTAGAGATCTACAAAACTATGGCTACACCTTC.

The rearrangement uses TRBV7-2 and TRBJ1-5, with D unclear. Germline V gene sequence: CDR1 SGHTA, CDR2 FQGNSA. The CDR3 extends over 16 amino acids. V was cut by 1 base and J by 2 bases, with 12 bases left in between. The CDR3 loop is CASSLVSGVGNQPQHF. CDR3 sequence (DNA): TGTGCCAGCAGCTTAGTATCCGGAGTGGGCAATCAGCCCCAGCATTTT.